Listed below are T cell receptor beta chains from one sample, sequenced in a study of cytomegalovirus exposure and HLA in healthy donors. Here immunoSEQ multiplex PCR was the method, and the copy in TCRdb shows in-frame clones only, minus some. The sample carries 200,000 to 250,000 clones, around 76% recorded once. Sequenced material: PBMCs. These receptors were collected from a woman aged 40-49 years in good health and CMV-seropositive. Both conserved end residues are part of each CDR3. The D gene is left open where the match is weak.

TRBJ2-6 - TRBV7-9 CASRSDRGSGANVLTF TGTGCCAGCAGAAGCGACCGCGGGTCTGGGGCCAACGTCCTGACTTTC
TRBJ2-5 TRBD2 TRBV11-2 CASSPYSGGTQETQYF TGTGCCAGCAGCCCCTATAGCGGGGGGACTCAAGAGACCCAGTACTTC
TRBJ1-1 - TRBV2 CASCRGQNTEAFF TGTGCCAGCTGCAGGGGTCAGAACACTGAAGCTTTCTTT
TRBJ2-7 TRBD1 TRBV7-9 CASRAWDRGQGYEQYF TGTGCCAGCAGAGCGTGGGACAGGGGGCAAGGCTACGAGCAGTACTTC
TRBJ2-7 - TRBV5-6 CASSQGRSSYEQYF TGTGCCAGCAGCCAGGGGCGTAGCTCCTACGAGCAGTACTTC
TRBJ1-2 - TRBV7-2 CASRLAGAYGYTF TGTGCCAGTAGGCTCGCAGGGGCCTATGGCTACACCTTC
TRBJ2-7 - TRBV30 CAWTPPRRAGEQYF TGTGCCTGGACCCCCCCCCGCAGGGCGGGGGAGCAGTACTTC
TRBJ2-5 TRBD2 TRBV5-1 CASSLATRTRKGETQYF TGCGCCAGCAGCTTGGCCACCAGGACTAGAAAGGGAGAGACCCAGTACTTC
TRBJ1-1 TRBD1 TRBV5-1 CASSFGTGGSNTEAFF TGCGCCAGCAGCTTCGGGACAGGGGGTTCAAACACTGAAGCTTTCTTT
TRBJ1-1 TRBD1 TRBV5-1 CASSFILSGQGPTEAFF TGCGCCAGCAGCTTCATCCTGTCGGGACAGGGGCCCACTGAAGCTTTCTTT
TRBJ2-2 TRBD1 TRBV4-1 CASSQGQGTGELFF TGCGCCAGCAGCCAAGGACAGGGGACGGGGGAGCTGTTTTTT